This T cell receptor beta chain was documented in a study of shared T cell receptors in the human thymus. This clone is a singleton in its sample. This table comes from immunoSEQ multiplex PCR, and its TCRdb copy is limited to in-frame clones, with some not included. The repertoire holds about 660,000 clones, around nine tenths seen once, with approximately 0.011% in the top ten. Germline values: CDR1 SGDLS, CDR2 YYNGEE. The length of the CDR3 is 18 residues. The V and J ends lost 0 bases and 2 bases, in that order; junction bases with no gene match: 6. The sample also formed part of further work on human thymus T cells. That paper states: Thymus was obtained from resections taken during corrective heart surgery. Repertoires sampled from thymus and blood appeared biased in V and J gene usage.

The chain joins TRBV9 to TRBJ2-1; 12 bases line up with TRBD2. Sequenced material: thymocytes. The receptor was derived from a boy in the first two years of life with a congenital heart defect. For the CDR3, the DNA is TGTGCCAGCAGCGTAGCTCTCCGGACTAGCGGGACCTACAATGAGCAGTTCTTC. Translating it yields CASSVALRTSGTYNEQFF. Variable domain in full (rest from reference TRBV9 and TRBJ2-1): DSGVTQTPKHLITATGQRVTLRCSPRSGDLSVYWYQQSLDQGLQFLIQYYNGEERAKGNILERFSAQQFPDLHSELNLSSLELGDSALYFCASSVALRTSGTYNEQFFGPGTRLTVL.